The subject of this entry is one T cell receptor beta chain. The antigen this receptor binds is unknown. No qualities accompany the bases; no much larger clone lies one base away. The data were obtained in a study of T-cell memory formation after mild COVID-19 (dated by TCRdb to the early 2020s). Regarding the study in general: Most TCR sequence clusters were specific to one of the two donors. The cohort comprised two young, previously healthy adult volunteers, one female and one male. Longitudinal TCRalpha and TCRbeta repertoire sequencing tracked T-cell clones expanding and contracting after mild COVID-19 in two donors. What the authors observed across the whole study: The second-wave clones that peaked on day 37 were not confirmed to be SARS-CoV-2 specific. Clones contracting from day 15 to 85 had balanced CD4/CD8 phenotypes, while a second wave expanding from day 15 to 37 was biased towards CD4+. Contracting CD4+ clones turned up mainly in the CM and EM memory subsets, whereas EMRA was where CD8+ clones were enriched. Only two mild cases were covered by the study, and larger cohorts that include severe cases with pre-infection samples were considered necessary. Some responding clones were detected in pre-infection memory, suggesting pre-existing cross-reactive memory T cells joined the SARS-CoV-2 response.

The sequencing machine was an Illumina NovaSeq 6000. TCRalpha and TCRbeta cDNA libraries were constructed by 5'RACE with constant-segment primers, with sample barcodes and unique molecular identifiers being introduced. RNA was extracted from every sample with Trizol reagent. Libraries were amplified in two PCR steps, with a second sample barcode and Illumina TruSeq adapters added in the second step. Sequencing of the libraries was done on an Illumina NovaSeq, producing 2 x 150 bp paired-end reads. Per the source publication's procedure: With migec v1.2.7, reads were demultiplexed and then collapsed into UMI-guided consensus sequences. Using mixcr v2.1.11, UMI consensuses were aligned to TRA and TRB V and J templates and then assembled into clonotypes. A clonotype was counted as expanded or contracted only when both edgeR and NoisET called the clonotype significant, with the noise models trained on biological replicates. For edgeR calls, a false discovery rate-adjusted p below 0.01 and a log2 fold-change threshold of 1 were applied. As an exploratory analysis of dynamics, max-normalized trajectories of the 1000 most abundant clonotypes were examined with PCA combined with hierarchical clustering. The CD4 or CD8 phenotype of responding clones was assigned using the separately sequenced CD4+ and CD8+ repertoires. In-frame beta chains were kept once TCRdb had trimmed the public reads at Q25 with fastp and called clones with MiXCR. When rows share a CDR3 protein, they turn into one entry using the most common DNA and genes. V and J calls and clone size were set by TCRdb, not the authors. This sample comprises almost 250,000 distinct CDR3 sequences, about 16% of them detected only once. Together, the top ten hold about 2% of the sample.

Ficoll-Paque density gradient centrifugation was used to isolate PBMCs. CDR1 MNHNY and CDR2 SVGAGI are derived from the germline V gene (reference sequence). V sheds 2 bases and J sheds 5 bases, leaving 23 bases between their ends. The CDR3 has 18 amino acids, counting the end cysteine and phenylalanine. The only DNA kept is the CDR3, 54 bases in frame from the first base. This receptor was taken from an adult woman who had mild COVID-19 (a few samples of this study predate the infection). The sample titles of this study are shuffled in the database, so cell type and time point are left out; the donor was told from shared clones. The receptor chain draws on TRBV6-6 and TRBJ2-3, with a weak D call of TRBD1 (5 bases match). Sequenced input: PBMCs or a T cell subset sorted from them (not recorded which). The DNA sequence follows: TGTGCCAGCAGTTACACAGTTACAACTGGGGCCGCACTAGATACGCAGTATTTT. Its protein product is CASSYTVTTGAALDTQYF.